The T cell receptor beta chain under discussion was sequenced for a study of blood T cell repertoires in COVID-19 (dated by TCRdb to the early 2020s). About the investigation overall: Samples from collaborators originated in the United States, Italy and Spain and spanned both the acute and convalescent phases of COVID-19. The prospective study material was composed of cDNA or gDNA derived from T cells, B-cell-depleted T cells, or PBMCs. Deeply sampled blood TCRbeta repertoires from subjects exposed to, actively infected with, or recovered from COVID-19 were included in the dataset. The repertoires were released in a freely available public database meant as a resource for research on the immune response to SARS-CoV-2. Samples came from the ongoing ImmuneRACE study (first 160 participants) plus 1,254 subjects from 6 global collaborators. The sample metadata nearly always contained a de-identified subject ID, COVID-19 status, age in years and sex. Where HLA class I and class II types were available, the types were taken from metadata supplied by the sample provider, not from assay-based typing. What the study reported, not specific to this receptor: How much clinical and demographic metadata was included differed by source and by participant, and the metadata was provided uncurated.

Each collaborating institution followed its own protocols to collect whole blood in K2EDTA tubes. For TCRbeta analysis, collaborator samples were shipped as frozen whole blood, as isolated PBMCs, or as DNA extracted from either sample type. TCRbeta CDR3 regions were amplified from genomic DNA by means of the immunoSEQ Assay, a bias-controlled multiplex PCR. Per the authors' processing: Nucleated cell counts per sample were estimated from amplification of reference gene primers within the assay. To quantify the absolute abundance of each unique TCRbeta CDR3 rearrangement, sequence reads were collapsed and filtered. For each sample, productive Simpson clonality was calculated as the square root of Simpson's diversity index across productive rearrangements. Not all clones reach the TCRdb copy of this immuneACCESS table, which keeps in-frame sequences only. Checked studies attribute under half of the gap to unresolved V genes and leave the rest unexplained. V and J calls and clone size are given by that table; D and trimming were obtained from the DNA. In this sample the table shows under 300,000 clones, approximately 83% of which occur a single time. The leading ten clones occupy 11% of the sample.

This clone was seen a few times. Its recognized antigen is unknown. No base qualities exist here, and no much larger clone lies one base off it. The trim is 3 bases for V and 8 bases for J, with a gap of 10 bases between the germline ends. The CDR3 goes from the cysteine to the phenylalanine over 13 residues. Of the read, only the CDR3 DNA is kept; its 39 bases are in frame from base 1. Sequences SEHNR (CDR1) and FQNEAQ (CDR2) are obtained from the germline V gene (reference sequence). This receptor was obtained from a woman aged 70-85 years with acute or convalescent COVID-19. Recombination linked TRBV7-9 to TRBJ2-2, with no confident D gene call. Sequences were obtained from peripheral blood. The nucleotide sequence reads TGTGCCAGCAGCTTTGGCCCCCCAGGGGAGCTGTTTTTT. Translated, it reads CASSFGPPGELFF.